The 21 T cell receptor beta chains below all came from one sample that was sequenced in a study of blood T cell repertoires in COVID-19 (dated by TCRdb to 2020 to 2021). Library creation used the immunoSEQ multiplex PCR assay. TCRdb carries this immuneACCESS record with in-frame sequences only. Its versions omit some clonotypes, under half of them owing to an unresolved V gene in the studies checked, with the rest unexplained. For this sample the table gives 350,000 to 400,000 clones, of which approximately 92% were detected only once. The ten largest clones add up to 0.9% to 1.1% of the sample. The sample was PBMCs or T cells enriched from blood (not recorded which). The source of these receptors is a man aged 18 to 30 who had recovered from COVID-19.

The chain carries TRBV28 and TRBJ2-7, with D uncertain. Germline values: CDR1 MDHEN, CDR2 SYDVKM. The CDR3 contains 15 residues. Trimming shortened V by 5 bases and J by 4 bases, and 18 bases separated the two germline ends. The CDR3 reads CASSLQRHSSYEQYF. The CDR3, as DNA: TGTGCCAGCAGTCTCCAACGACACTCTTCTTACGAGCAGTACTTC.

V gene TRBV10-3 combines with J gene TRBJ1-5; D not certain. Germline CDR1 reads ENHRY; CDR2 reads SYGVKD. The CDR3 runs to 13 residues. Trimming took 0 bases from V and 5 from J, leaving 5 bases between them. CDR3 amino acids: CAISESSYQPQHF. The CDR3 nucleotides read TGTGCCATCAGTGAGTCTTCTTATCAGCCCCAGCATTTT.

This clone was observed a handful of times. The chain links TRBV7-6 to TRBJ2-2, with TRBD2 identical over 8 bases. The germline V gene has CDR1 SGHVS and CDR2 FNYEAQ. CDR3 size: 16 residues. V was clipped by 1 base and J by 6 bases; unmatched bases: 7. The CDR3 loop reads CASSLVSASGSGELFF. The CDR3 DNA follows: TGTGCCAGCAGCTTAGTTTCGGCTAGCGGGTCCGGGGAGCTGTTTTTT.

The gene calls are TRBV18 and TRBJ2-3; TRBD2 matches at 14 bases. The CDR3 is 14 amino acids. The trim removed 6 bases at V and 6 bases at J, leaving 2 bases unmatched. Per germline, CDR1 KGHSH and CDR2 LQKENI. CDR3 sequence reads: CASSTSGREDTQYF. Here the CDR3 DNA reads TGTGCCAGCTCGACTAGCGGGAGGGAGGATACGCAGTATTTT.

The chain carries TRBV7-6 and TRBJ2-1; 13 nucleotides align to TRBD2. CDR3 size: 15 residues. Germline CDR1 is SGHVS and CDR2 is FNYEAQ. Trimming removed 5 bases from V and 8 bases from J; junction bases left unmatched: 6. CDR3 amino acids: CASSLTSGRIHEQFF. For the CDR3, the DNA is TGTGCCAGCAGCCTGACTAGCGGGAGGATCCATGAGCAGTTCTTC.

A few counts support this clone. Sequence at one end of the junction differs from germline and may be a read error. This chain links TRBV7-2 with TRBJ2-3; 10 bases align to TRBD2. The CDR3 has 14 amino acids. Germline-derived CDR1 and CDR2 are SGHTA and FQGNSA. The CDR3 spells CASSLAGALDTQYF. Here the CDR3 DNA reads TGTGCCAGCAGCCTAGCGGGAGCTCTAGATACGCAGTATTTT.

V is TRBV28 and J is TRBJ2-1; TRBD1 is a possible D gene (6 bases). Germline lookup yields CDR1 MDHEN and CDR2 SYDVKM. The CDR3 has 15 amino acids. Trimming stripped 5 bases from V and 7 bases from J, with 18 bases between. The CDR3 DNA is TGTGCCAGCAGTACAGGGCGTAGGCTGTCTAATGAGCAGTTCTTC. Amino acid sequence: CASSTGRRLSNEQFF.

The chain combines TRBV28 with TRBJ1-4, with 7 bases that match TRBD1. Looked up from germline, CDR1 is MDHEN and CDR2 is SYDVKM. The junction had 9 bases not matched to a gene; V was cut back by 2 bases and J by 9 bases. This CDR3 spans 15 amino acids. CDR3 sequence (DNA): TGTGCCAGCAGTTTACTGGGTCCAGGGGGGCAAAAACTGTTTTTT. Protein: CASSLLGPGGQKLFF.

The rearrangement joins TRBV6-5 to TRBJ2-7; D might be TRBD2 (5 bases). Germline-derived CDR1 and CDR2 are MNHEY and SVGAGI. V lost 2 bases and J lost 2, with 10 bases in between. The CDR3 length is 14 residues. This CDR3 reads CASSYGRGTYEQYF. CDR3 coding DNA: TGTGCCAGCAGTTACGGTCGGGGTACCTACGAGCAGTACTTC.

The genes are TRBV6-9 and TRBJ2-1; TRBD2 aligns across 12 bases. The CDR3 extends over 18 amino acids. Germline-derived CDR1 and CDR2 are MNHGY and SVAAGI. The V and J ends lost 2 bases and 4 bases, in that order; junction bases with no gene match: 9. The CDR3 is CASSYPRLAGALYNEQFF. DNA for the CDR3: TGTGCCAGCAGTTATCCCAGACTAGCGGGGGCCTTGTACAATGAGCAGTTCTTC.

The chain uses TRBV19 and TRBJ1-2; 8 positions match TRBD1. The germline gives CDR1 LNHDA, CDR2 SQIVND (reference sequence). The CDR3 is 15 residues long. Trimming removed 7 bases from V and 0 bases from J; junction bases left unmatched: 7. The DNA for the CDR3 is TGTGCCAGTAACCCCCAGGACAGGGCTAACTATGGCTACACCTTC. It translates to CASNPQDRANYGYTF.

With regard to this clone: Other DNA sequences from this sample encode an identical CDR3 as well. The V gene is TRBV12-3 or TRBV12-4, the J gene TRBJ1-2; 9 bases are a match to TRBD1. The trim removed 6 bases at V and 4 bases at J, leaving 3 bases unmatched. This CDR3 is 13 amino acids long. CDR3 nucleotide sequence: TGTGCCAGCAGCCCGGGACAGGGCTATGGCTACACCTTC. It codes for CASSPGQGYGYTF.

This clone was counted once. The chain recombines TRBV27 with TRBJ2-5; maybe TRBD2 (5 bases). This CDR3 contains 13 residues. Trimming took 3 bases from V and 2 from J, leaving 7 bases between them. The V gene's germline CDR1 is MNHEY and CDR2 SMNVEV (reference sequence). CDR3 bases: TGTGCCAGCAGTTTGAGGGAACAAGAGACCCAGTACTTC. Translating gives CASSLREQETQYF.

This CDR3 reads CASSQVRLNSPLHF. The CDR3 nucleotides are TGTGCCAGCAGCCAAGTCCGTCTAAATTCACCCCTCCACTTT. This rearrangement joins TRBV3-1 (or the pseudogene TRBV3-2) to TRBJ1-6; D gene unclear. Germline assignment: CDR1 LGHDT and CDR2 YNNKEL (reference sequence). The ends were cut back, 1 base at V and 7 bases at J, with 8 bases in the middle. This CDR3 comprises 14 residues.

CDR3 nucleotides: TGTGCCAGCAGTGACTCGATCGGGTGGACTGAAGCTTTCTTT. Encoded protein: CASSDSIGWTEAFF. This chain joins TRBV6-4 and TRBJ1-1, with unresolved D. V was cut by 0 bases and J by 5 bases, with 10 bases left in between. The germline CDR1 and CDR2 sequences are MRHNA and SNTAGT. The CDR3 has 14 amino acids.

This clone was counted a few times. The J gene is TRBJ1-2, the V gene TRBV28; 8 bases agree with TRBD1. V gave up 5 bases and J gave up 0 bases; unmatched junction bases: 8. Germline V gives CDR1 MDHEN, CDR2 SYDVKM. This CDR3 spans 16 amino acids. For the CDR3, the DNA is TGTGCCAGCAGTCCGGGGGACAGGAGCTCTAACTATGGCTACACCTTC. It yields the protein CASSPGDRSSNYGYTF.

The CDR3 nucleotides read TGTGCCAGCAGAGTAGCGGGGGGGCCGAGTGAGCAGTTCTTC. Translating gives CASRVAGGPSEQFF. The chain recombines TRBV5-4 with TRBJ2-1; 11 bases are a match to TRBD2. Per germline, CDR1 SGHNT and CDR2 YYREEE (reference sequence). J gave up 9 bases and V 5 bases, and 7 bases lay outside the gene matches. This CDR3 contains 14 residues.

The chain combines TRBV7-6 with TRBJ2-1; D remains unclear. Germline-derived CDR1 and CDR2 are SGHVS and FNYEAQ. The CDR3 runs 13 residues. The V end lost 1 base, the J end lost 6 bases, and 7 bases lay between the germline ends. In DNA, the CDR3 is TGTGCCAGCAGCTTAGTATCCCCCAATGAGCAGTTCTTC. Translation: CASSLVSPNEQFF.

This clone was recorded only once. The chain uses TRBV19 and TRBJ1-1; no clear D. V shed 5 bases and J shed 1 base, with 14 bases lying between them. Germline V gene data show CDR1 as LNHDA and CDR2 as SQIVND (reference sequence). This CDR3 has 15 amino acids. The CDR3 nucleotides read TGTGCCAGTAGTCCTCTAGGAGGCGGGAACACTGAAGCTTTCTTT. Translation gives CASSPLGGGNTEAFF.

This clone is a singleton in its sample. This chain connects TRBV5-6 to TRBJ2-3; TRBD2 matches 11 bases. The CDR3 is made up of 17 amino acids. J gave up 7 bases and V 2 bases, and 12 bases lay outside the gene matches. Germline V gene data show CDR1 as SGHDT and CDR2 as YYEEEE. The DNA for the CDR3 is TGTGCCAGCAGCTTAGGGGCTACTAGCGGGAGATGGTATACGCAGTATTTT. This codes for CASSLGATSGRWYTQYF.

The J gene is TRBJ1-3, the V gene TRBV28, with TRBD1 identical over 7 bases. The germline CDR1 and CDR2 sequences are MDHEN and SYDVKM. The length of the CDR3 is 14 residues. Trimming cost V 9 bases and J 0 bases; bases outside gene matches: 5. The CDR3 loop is CASRTGLSGNTIYF. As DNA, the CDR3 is TGTGCCAGTCGGACAGGCCTCTCTGGAAACACCATATATTTT.